This TCR beta chain is from a study of T cell responses to AZD1222 COVID-19 vaccine. Remarks on this clone: What it binds is not known.

General study points: Donors skewed white British and female; clonal diversity was possibly underestimated.

This CDR3 is built from 12 residues. Trimming removed 3 bases from V and 2 bases from J, with 4 bases in between. Germline-derived CDR1 and CDR2 are ENHRY and SYGVKD. Measured with immunoSEQ multiplex PCR; TCRdb has only the in-frame clones, and not every one. The table shows 95,000 to 110,000 clones, with roughly 90% occurring only once. The chain employs TRBV10-3 and TRBJ1-1; D is ambiguous. Source: peripheral blood, taken on day 0 of AZD1222 vaccination. The receptor's source is an adult in good health. The DNA of the CDR3 is TGTGCCATCAGTGACAGTAACACTGAAGCTTTCTTT. Translating it yields CAISDSNTEAFF.